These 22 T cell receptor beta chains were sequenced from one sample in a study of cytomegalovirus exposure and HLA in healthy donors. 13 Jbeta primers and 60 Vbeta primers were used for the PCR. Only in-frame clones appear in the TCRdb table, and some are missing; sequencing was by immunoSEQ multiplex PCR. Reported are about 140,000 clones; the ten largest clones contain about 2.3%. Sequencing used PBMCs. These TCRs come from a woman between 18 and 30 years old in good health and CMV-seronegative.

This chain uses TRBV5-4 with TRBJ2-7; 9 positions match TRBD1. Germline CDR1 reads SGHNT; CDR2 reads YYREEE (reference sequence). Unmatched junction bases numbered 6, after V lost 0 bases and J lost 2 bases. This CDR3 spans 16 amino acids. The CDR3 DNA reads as TGTGCCAGCAGCTTGGCCGGGACAGGGACCACCTACGAGCAGTACGTC. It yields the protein CASSLAGTGTTYEQYV.

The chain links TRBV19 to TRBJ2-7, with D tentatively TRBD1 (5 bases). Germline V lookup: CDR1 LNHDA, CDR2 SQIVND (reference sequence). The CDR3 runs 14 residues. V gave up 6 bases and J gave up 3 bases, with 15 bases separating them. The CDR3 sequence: CASSLDIRDYEQYV. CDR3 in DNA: TGTGCCAGTAGCCTGGACATCAGGGACTACGAGCAGTACGTC.

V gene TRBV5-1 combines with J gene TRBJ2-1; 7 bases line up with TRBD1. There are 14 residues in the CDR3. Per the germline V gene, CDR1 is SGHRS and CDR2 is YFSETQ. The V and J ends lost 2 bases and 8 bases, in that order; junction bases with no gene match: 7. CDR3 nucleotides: TGCGCCAGCAGCTTTGGGGACAGCGTTGATGAGCAGTTCTTC. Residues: CASSFGDSVDEQFF. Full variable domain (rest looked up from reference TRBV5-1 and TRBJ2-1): KAGVTQTPRYLIKTRGQQVTLSCSPISGHRSVSWYQQTPGQGLQFLFEYFSETQRNKGNFPGRFSGRQFSNSRSEMNVSTLELGDSALYLCASSFGDSVDEQFFGPGTRLTVL.

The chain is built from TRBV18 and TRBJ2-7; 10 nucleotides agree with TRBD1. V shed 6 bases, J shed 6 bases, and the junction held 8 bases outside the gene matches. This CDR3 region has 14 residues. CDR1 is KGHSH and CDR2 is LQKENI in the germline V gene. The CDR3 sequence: CASSPGTGESEQYV. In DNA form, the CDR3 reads TGTGCCAGCTCCCCGGGGACAGGGGAAAGCGAGCAGTACGTC.

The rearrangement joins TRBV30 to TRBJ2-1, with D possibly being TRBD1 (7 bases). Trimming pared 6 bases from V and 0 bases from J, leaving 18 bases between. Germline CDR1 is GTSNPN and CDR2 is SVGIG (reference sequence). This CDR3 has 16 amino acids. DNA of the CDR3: TGTGCCTGCCCCAGTGGCGGGGACAGCTCCTACAATGAGCAGTTCTTC. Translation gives CACPSGGDSSYNEQFF.

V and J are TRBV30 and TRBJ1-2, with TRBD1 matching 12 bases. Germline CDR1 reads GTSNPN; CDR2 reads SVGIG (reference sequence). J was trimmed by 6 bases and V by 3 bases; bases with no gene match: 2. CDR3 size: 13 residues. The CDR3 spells CAWSGTGGDGYTF. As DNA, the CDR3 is TGTGCCTGGAGCGGGACAGGGGGCGATGGCTACACCTTC.

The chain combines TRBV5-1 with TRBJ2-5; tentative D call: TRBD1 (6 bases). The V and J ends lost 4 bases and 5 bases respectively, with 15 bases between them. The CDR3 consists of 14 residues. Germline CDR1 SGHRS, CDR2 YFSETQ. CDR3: CASSPWGQGETQYF. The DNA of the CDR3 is TGCGCCAGCAGCCCCTGGGGCCAGGGGGAGACCCAGTACTTC.

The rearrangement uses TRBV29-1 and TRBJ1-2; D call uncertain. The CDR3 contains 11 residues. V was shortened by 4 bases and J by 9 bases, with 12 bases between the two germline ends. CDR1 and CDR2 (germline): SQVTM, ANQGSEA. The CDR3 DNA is TGCAGCGTTGGGAAGGGAGAAAGCTACACCTTC. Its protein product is CSVGKGESYTF.

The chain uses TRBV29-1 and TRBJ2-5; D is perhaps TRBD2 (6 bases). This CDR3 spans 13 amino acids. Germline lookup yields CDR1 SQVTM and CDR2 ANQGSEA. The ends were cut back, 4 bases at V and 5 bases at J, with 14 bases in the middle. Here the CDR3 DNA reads TGCAGCGTTGCTCGGCAGGGAGGCGAGACCCAGTACTTC. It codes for CSVARQGGETQYF. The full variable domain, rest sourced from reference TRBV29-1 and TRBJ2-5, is SAVISQKPSRDICQRGTSLTIQCQVDSQVTMMFWYRQQPGQSLTLIATANQGSEATYESGFVIDKFPISRPNLTFSTLTVSNMSPEDSSIYLCSVARQGGETQYFGPGTRLLVL.

This chain's CDR3 is CAWSPGQGKFAIAKNIQYF. Here the CDR3 DNA reads TGTGCCTGGAGCCCCGGACAGGGGAAATTCGCCATAGCCAAAAACATTCAGTACTTC. This sequence joins TRBV30 and TRBJ2-4, with 9 bases aligning to TRBD1. The germline gives CDR1 GTSNPN, CDR2 SVGIG (reference sequence). This CDR3 region has 19 residues. Germline trimming cut 3 bases from V and 0 bases from J; bases unmatched to any gene: 15.

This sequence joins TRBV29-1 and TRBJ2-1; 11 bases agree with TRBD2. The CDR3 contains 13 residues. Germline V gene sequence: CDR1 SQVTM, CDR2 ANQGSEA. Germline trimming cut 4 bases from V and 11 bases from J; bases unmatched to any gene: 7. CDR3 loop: CSVVTSGRGQQFF. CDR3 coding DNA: TGCAGCGTTGTAACTAGCGGGAGAGGTCAGCAGTTCTTC.

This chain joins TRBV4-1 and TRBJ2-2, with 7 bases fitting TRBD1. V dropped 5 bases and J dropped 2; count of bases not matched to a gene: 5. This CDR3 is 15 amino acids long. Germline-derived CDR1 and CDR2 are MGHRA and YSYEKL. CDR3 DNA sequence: TGCGCCAGCAGCTTGGACAGGCGAAACACCGGGGAGCTGTTTTTT. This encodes CASSLDRRNTGELFF.

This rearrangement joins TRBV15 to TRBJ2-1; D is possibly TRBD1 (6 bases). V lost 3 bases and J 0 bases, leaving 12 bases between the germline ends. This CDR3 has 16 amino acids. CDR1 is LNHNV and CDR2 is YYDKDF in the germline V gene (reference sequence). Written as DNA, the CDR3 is TGTGCCACCAGCAGCAACAGGGCAACCTCCTACAATGAGCAGTTCTTC. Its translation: CATSSNRATSYNEQFF.

The CDR3 DNA follows: TGTGCCAGCAGCTTTAACAATCAGCCCCAGCATTTT. This sequence encodes CASSFNNQPQHF. The chain recombines TRBV5-4 with TRBJ1-5; D remains unclear. Germline CDR1 is SGHNT and CDR2 is YYREEE (reference sequence). V was trimmed by 2 bases and J by 3 bases, leaving 3 bases between them. CDR3 length: 12 residues.

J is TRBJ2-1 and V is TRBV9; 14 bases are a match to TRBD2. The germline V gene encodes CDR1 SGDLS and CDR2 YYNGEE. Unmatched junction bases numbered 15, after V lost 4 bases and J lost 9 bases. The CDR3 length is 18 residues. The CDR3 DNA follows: TGTGCCAGCAGCATAGCCGGGACTAGCGGGAGTGCAGGGGGTGAGCAGTTCTTC. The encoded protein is CASSIAGTSGSAGGEQFF.

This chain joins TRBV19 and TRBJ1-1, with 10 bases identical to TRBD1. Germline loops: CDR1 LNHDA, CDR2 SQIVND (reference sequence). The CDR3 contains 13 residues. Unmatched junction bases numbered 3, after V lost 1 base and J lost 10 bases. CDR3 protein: CASSIGQGAVAFF. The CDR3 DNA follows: TGTGCCAGTAGTATAGGACAGGGGGCCGTAGCTTTCTTT. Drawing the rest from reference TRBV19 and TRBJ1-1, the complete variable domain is DGGITQSPKYLFRKEGQNVTLSCEQNLNHDAMYWYRQDPGQGLRLIYYSQIVNDFQKGDIAEGYSVSREKKESFPLTVTSAQKNPTAFYLCASSIGQGAVAFFGQGTRLTVV.

CDR3 in DNA: TGTGCCAGCAGTCTTAGCGGGAGGCCCAGCAATGAGCAGTTCTTC. It yields the protein CASSLSGRPSNEQFF. The gene calls are TRBV9 and TRBJ2-1; 10 bases map to TRBD2. V was clipped by 5 bases and J by 6 bases; unmatched bases: 8. The CDR3 sequence is 15 residues long. Germline loops: CDR1 SGDLS, CDR2 YYNGEE.

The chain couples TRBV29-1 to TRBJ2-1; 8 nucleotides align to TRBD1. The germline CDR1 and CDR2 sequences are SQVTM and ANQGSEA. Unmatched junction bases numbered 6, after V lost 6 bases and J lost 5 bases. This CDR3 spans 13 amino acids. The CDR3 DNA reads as TGCAGCGTGGACAGGGACAGAAACAATGAGCAGTTCTTC. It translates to CSVDRDRNNEQFF.

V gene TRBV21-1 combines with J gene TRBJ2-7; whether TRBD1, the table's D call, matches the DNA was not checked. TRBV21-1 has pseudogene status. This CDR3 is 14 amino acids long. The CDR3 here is CASSKVGRGYEQYV. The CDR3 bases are TGTGCCAGCAGCAAAGTGGGCAGGGGCTACGAGCAGTACGTC.

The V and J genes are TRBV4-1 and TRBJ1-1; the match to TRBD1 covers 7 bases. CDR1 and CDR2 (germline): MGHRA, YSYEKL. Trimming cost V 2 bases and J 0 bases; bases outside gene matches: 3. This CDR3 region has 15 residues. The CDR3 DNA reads TGCGCCAGCAGCCAACCGACAGGGCTGAACACTGAAGCTTTCTTT. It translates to CASSQPTGLNTEAFF.

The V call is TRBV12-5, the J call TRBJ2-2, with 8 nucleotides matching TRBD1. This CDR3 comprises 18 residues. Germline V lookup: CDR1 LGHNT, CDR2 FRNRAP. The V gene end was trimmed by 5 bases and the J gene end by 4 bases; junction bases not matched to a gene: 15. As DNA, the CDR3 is TGTGCTAGTGGTCCGAGTCGTGACAGGGGTATGGGCACCGGGGAGCTGTTTTTT. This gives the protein CASGPSRDRGMGTGELFF.

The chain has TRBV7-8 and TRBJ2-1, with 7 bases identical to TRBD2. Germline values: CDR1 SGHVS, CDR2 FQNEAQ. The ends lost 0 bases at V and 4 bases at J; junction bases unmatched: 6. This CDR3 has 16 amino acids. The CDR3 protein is CASSLALREGYNEQFF. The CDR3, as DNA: TGTGCCAGCAGCTTAGCGCTGAGGGAGGGTTACAATGAGCAGTTCTTC. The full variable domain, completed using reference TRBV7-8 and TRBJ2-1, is GAGVSQSPRYKVAKRGQDVALRCDPISGHVSLFWYQQALGQGPEFLTYFQNEAQLDKSGLPSDRFFAERPEGSVSTLKIQRTQQEDSAVYLCASSLALREGYNEQFFGPGTRLTVL.